A selection of T cell receptor beta chains follows, all from one sample in a study of blood T cell repertoires in COVID-19. Profiling relied on immunoSEQ multiplex PCR, and the TCRdb table lists in-frame clones only, not all of them. Of roughly 38,000 clones in the sample, 91% are singletons; the top ten hold roughly 2%. Source material: peripheral blood. These receptors were taken from a man in his fifties or sixties with active COVID-19. Both conserved end residues are part of each CDR3. Fields, in order: clone size, V gene, J gene, CDR3 protein. Some rows have no size entry. The others give once, few or many, or a class for an expanded clone.

clone_size: .; v_call: TRBV2; j_call: TRBJ2-1; cdr3_aa: CASRIQVLYNEQFF
clone_size: .; v_call: TRBV10-2; j_call: TRBJ2-1; cdr3_aa: CASSEFAGGIYNEQFF
clone_size: .; v_call: TRBV4-3; j_call: TRBJ1-1; cdr3_aa: CASSQVSGWDTEAFF
clone_size: .; v_call: TRBV6-5; j_call: TRBJ2-7; cdr3_aa: CATGQPYYEQYF
clone_size: .; v_call: TRBV5-1; j_call: TRBJ2-1; cdr3_aa: CASSLLGTAGDEQFF
clone_size: .; v_call: TRBV18; j_call: TRBJ2-3; cdr3_aa: CASSPRTSGTDTQYF
clone_size: .; v_call: TRBV11-2; j_call: TRBJ2-3; cdr3_aa: CASSLTVTSDTDTQYF
clone_size: .; v_call: TRBV19; j_call: TRBJ1-2; cdr3_aa: CASKRVGNLGSYGYTF
clone_size: .; v_call: TRBV7-8; j_call: TRBJ2-5; cdr3_aa: CASSLGQALQETQYF
clone_size: .; v_call: TRBV10-3; j_call: TRBJ1-6; cdr3_aa: CAISDGTGGFLSPLHF
clone_size: .; v_call: TRBV10-2; j_call: TRBJ1-1; cdr3_aa: CASSGWGQNTEAFF
clone_size: .; v_call: TRBV6-5; j_call: TRBJ2-7; cdr3_aa: CASKFSTSSYEQYF
clone_size: .; v_call: TRBV3-1/TRBV3-2; j_call: TRBJ2-3; cdr3_aa: CASSPGGMGTDTQYF
clone_size: once; v_call: TRBV24-1; j_call: TRBJ2-2; cdr3_aa: CATSGPTDANTGELFF
clone_size: .; v_call: TRBV10-3; j_call: TRBJ2-5; cdr3_aa: CAISDRGGETQYF
clone_size: .; v_call: TRBV6-5; j_call: TRBJ2-5; cdr3_aa: CASSLGTGRETQYF